Listed below are T cell receptor beta chains from one sample, sequenced in a study of CD8 T cells in ankylosing spondylitis. A single record per CDR3 protein comes from TCRdb applying MiXCR to the 5' RACE reads. Here the sample spans around 30,000 distinct CDR3 sequences, around 5% being singletons. Source material: blood, either unsorted or a sorted T cell fraction (not recorded which). These receptor sequences come from a female donor with ankylosing spondylitis or in good health (not recorded which). CDR3s include the opening cysteine and the closing phenylalanine or tryptophan. Each record gives: V gene, clone size, D gene, J gene, CDR3 protein, CDR3 DNA. D genes are given only for firm matches. Rows give clone size only sometimes, using once, few, many, or a class for an expanded clone.

>TRBV9|many|-|TRBJ1-6
CASSDYPDLPLHF
TGTGCCAGCAGCGACTATCCGGACCTGCCCCTCCACTTT
>TRBV9|many|TRBD1|TRBJ2-3
CASSEDRGLFTDTQYF
TGTGCCAGCAGCGAGGACAGGGGGCTCTTCACAGATACGCAGTATTTT
>TRBV9|medium-sized|-|TRBJ2-2
CASSVVVTLNTGELFF
TGTGCCAGCAGCGTAGTGGTAACCCTAAACACCGGGGAGCTGTTTTTT
>TRBV9|many|TRBD1|TRBJ1-3
CASSDRGSGNTIYF
TGTGCCAGCAGCGACAGGGGCTCTGGAAACACCATATATTTT
>TRBV9|many|-|TRBJ1-2
CASSVDVGANYGYTF
TGTGCCAGCAGCGTAGACGTGGGGGCTAACTATGGCTACACCTTC
>TRBV9|many|TRBD2|TRBJ2-1
CASSVEVGGVNEQFF
TGTGCCAGCAGCGTAGAGGTCGGGGGGGTTAATGAGCAGTTCTTC
>TRBV9|many|-|TRBJ2-1
CASTPGASSYNEQFF
TGTGCCAGCACCCCAGGAGCGAGCTCCTACAATGAGCAGTTCTTC
>TRBV9|-|-|TRBJ2-5
CASSETRGGETQYF
TGTGCCAGCAGCGAGACTAGAGGTGGGGAGACCCAGTACTTC
>TRBV9|few|-|TRBJ2-1
CASSVVGAYNEQFF
TGTGCCAGCAGCGTAGTGGGGGCGTACAATGAGCAGTTCTTC
>TRBV9|-|-|TRBJ2-1
CASSPSTPIWNEQFF
TGTGCCAGCAGCCCATCGACCCCAATCTGGAATGAGCAGTTCTTC
>TRBV9|-|TRBD1|TRBJ2-7
CASSVGHEGAAQYF
TGTGCCAGCAGCGTAGGCCATGAGGGGGCCGCGCAGTACTTC
>TRBV9|many|-|TRBJ2-2
CASSVALEGNTGELFF
TGTGCCAGCAGCGTAGCTTTGGAGGGGAACACCGGGGAGCTGTTTTTT
>TRBV9|many|-|TRBJ2-3
CASSVGGGPYTDTQYF
TGTGCCAGCAGCGTAGGGGGGGGCCCGTACACAGATACGCAGTATTTT
>TRBV9|many|-|TRBJ2-2
CASSVGADVRDGELFF
TGTGCCAGCAGCGTAGGGGCCGACGTGAGGGACGGGGAGCTGTTTTTT
>TRBV9|many|-|TRBJ2-1
CASSVVGGSYNEQFF
TGTGCCAGCAGCGTAGTCGGGGGCTCCTACAATGAGCAGTTCTTC